These 10 T cell receptor beta chains were sequenced from one sample in a study of blood T cells in healthy people across ages. A sample-barcoded 5' primer and a J-beta primer mix were used in a second PCR of about 6 to 11 cycles. TCRdb re-called the 5' RACE reads with MiXCR, one entry per CDR3 protein. This sample yields around 1.5 million distinct CDR3 sequences, of which around two fifths are seen a single time; under 8% belongs to the top ten. Sequencing was carried out using blood. These receptor sequences come from a woman aged 18-29 years in good health.

This chain joins TRBV24-1 and TRBJ2-1; 8 positions match TRBD1. This CDR3 contains 13 residues. Germline V gene lookup returns CDR1 KGHDR and CDR2 SFDVKD. V dropped 3 bases and J dropped 13; count of bases not matched to a gene: 7. The CDR3 sequence: CATSDLLTGEQFF. CDR3 DNA sequence: TGTGCCACCAGTGATCTCCTGACAGGGGAACAGTTCTTC.

A few counts support this clonotype. The CDR3 DNA follows: TGCAGTGCTTTCACAGCGGGAGGGCCATCCTACAATGAGCAGTTCTTC. Amino acids: CSAFTAGGPSYNEQFF. The V call is TRBV20-1, the J call TRBJ2-1; TRBD2 matches at 10 bases. The ends lost 5 bases at V and 1 base at J; junction bases unmatched: 8. Germline V gene sequence: CDR1 DFQATT, CDR2 SNEGSKA (reference sequence). This CDR3 is built from 16 residues.

This clonotype was seen a handful of times. The V call is TRBV2, the J call TRBJ1-1; D gene ambiguous. The germline gives CDR1 SNHLY, CDR2 FYNNEI. V was pared by 1 base and J by 0 bases, with 9 bases between. The CDR3 is 15 residues long. CDR3 protein: CASSEGAALNTEAFF. CDR3 sequence (DNA): TGTGCCAGCAGTGAAGGGGCAGCTTTGAACACTGAAGCTTTCTTT. Based on the CDR3 plus reference TRBV2 and TRBJ1-1, the full variable domain is EPEVTQTPSHQVTQMGQEVILRCVPISNHLYFYWYRQILGQKVEFLVSFYNNEISEKSEIFDDQFSVERPDGSNFTLKIRSTKLEDSAMYFCASSEGAALNTEAFFGQGTRLTVV.

This clonotype showed up many times. The J gene is TRBJ2-7, the V gene TRBV2; a possible D gene is TRBD2 (5 bases). V was shortened by 7 bases and J by 0 bases, with 10 bases between the two germline ends. The germline V gene has CDR1 SNHLY and CDR2 FYNNEI. The CDR3 runs to 13 residues. The CDR3 DNA reads TGTGCCAGCACAGGCACTAGCTCCTACGAGCAGTACTTC. Translating it yields CASTGTSSYEQYF.

This rearrangement joins TRBV3-1 to TRBJ2-1; D perhaps matches TRBD2 (6 bases). CDR1 is LGHDT and CDR2 is YNNKEL in the germline V gene (reference sequence). The CDR3 sequence is 15 residues long. The V end lost 1 base, the J end lost 14 bases, and 21 bases lay between the germline ends. Here the CDR3 reads CASSQGGDSLLVKFF. The CDR3 DNA is TGTGCCAGCAGCCAAGGGGGGGACTCCCTGTTGGTGAAGTTCTTC.

The rearrangement joins TRBV4-1 to TRBJ1-5; 10 bases agree with TRBD1. With V trimmed by 4 bases and J by 2 bases, 14 bases remained unmatched. CDR3 length: 19 amino acids. Germline V lookup: CDR1 MGHRA, CDR2 YSYEKL. CDR3 bases: TGCGCCAGCAGCCTAATCCCGGACAGGGGGTTGGAGGGCAATCAGCCCCAGCATTTT. It codes for CASSLIPDRGLEGNQPQHF.

The chain has TRBV4-1 and TRBJ1-1; D unclear. This CDR3 comprises 16 residues. V lost 2 bases and J lost 4, with 17 bases in between. Germline CDR1 and CDR2: MGHRA and YSYEKL. CDR3 region: CASSQTKGFTSTEAFF. The CDR3 DNA sequence: TGCGCCAGCAGCCAAACTAAGGGATTCACGAGCACTGAAGCTTTCTTT.

This clonotype was recorded a few times. The gene calls are TRBV10-3 and TRBJ2-5, with 9 bases aligning to TRBD2. V gave up 3 bases and J gave up 1 base; unmatched junction bases: 6. This CDR3 contains 16 residues. The germline gives CDR1 ENHRY, CDR2 SYGVKD. Here the CDR3 reads CAISDAQRGAQETQYF. CDR3 coding DNA: TGTGCCATCAGTGATGCCCAGCGGGGGGCCCAAGAGACCCAGTACTTC.

The chain links TRBV12-5 to TRBJ2-1; no firm D call. Germline CDR1 and CDR2: LGHNT and FRNRAP. This CDR3 has 13 residues. The V and J ends lost 0 bases and 6 bases respectively, with 6 bases between them. The CDR3 region is CASGLVSPNEQFF. CDR3 DNA: TGTGCTAGTGGTTTGGTATCCCCCAATGAGCAGTTCTTC.

This clonotype turned up a few times. The V call is TRBV4-1, the J call TRBJ1-5, with a tentative D call TRBD1 (6 bases). Germline V gene data show CDR1 as MGHRA and CDR2 as YSYEKL. Trimming cost V 3 bases and J 4 bases, with 10 bases left between them. This CDR3 spans 14 amino acids. The CDR3 region has the DNA TGCGCCAGCAGCCAGGGACACTTGAATCAGCCCCAGCATTTT. It encodes CASSQGHLNQPQHF.